The rows below give T cell receptor beta chains drawn from one sample of a study of shared clonotypes between healthy human individuals. Using immunoSEQ multiplex PCR, the repertoire was profiled, and TCRdb retains in-frame clones only, with some absent. This repertoire shows fewer than 2.5 million clones, 80% to 95% found once; its top ten account for approximately 0.36%. The sequencing input was naive CD4+ T cells from PBMCs. Receptors originate from a man younger than 30 in good health. Some clones in this sample may be carry-over from other donors' samples. Each CDR3 is given with its conserved first and last residue. A D gene is named only where the DNA matches it firmly. Clone size is shown for a subset of rows, as once, few, many or a class of expanded clone.

v_gene	abundance	d_gene	j_gene	CDR3aa
TRBV2	-	TRBD1	TRBJ2-3	CGEGDRGADTQYF
TRBV6-6	-	TRBD1	TRBJ1-4	CASRTQGISNEKLFF
TRBV11-3	-	-	TRBJ2-1	CASSPRGSSSYNEQFF
TRBV7-3	-	-	TRBJ2-5	CASSRTGLLQETQYF
TRBV7-2	-	-	TRBJ1-5	CASSLLAGNQPQHF
TRBV7-2	-	-	TRBJ2-5	CASSIRGRETQYF
TRBV5-6	-	-	TRBJ1-3	CASSSTQNTIYF
TRBV27	once	-	TRBJ1-3	CASSLSYRESGNTIYF
TRBV28	-	TRBD1	TRBJ2-7	CASRNRGTGNYEQYF
TRBV28	-	-	TRBJ1-1	CANSRPGYEAFF
TRBV7-3	-	-	TRBJ1-1	CASSSSGAGTEAFF
TRBV28	-	-	TRBJ2-2	CASYPFRDHSAGELFF
TRBV5-1	-	TRBD2	TRBJ2-1	CASSPASGSIYEQFF
TRBV19	-	TRBD1	TRBJ2-5	CASSIDLAGGQETQYF
TRBV5-1	-	-	TRBJ2-5	CASRSVGVGETQYF
TRBV18	-	TRBD2	TRBJ2-1	CASSPRGGRASEQFF
TRBV2	-	-	TRBJ2-7	CASSEAPVSYEQYF
TRBV2	once	TRBD1	TRBJ1-5	CASRGQNNQPQHF
TRBV7-2	-	TRBD2	TRBJ2-1	CASSPSGRLEQFF
TRBV10-3	-	-	TRBJ2-5	CAIRANEAVYF
TRBV14	-	TRBD2	TRBJ2-2	CASSQDRQLAGGTGELFF
TRBV27	-	TRBD2	TRBJ2-4	CASSGSGMGYAKNIQYF
TRBV7-3	-	-	TRBJ2-2	CASSSGLSTGELFF
TRBV18	-	-	TRBJ2-3	CASSPPPGDTQYF
TRBV7-3	-	-	TRBJ1-1	CASSLMRGTEAFF
TRBV6-1	-	TRBD1	TRBJ1-2	CASNPGQEYGYTF
TRBV7-2	-	TRBD1	TRBJ1-3	CASSLTGHGSGNTIYF
TRBV19	-	-	TRBJ2-4	CASSFLSIQYF
TRBV7-9	-	-	TRBJ2-5	CASSLAGAGRQETQYF
TRBV7-9	-	TRBD2	TRBJ2-2	CASSLALASGSISGELFF
TRBV28	-	-	TRBJ1-2	CASSFGSYGYTF
TRBV30	few	-	TRBJ1-1	CASQGQMNTEAFF
TRBV28	once	-	TRBJ1-1	CASSFPYGASDTEAFF
TRBV7-3	-	-	TRBJ2-3	CASSGLPDTDTQYF
TRBV29-1	once	-	TRBJ2-2	CSVGRSSTGELFF
TRBV14	-	-	TRBJ1-3	CASSQQIGFGNTIYF